The 9 T cell receptor beta chains below come from one sample, sequenced in a study of OX40 agonist ivuxolimab in advanced cancers. Produced via immunoSEQ multiplex PCR; TCRdb's table is partial and in-frame only. The repertoire consists of roughly 10,000 clones, with 88% occurring once and the leading ten covering roughly 16%. The source was CD4+ or CD8+ T cells sorted from blood, collected in a trial of the OX40 agonist ivuxolimab. These receptors originate from an adult with an advanced solid tumor such as melanoma, head and neck, liver or kidney cancer.

J is TRBJ1-5 and V is TRBV15; D is perhaps TRBD1 (5 bases). CDR3 length equals 10 residues. Germline values: CDR1 LNHNV, CDR2 YYDKDF (reference sequence). In DNA, the CDR3 is TGTAGGGGCGGGAATCAGCCCCAGCATTTT. Encoded protein: CRGGNQPQHF.

This clone turned up a few times. The J gene is TRBJ2-5, the V gene TRBV5-4, with D perhaps TRBD2 (5 bases). V was shortened by 3 bases and J by 0 bases, with 9 bases between the two germline ends. The CDR3 spans 14 residues. Germline loops: CDR1 SGHNT, CDR2 YYREEE (reference sequence). CDR3 coding DNA: TGTGCCAGCAGCTGGGCGCGGGACCAAGAGACCCAGTACTTC. Its translation is CASSWARDQETQYF. The variable domain in full, completed from reference TRBV5-4 and TRBJ2-5, reads ETGVTQSPTHLIKTRGQQVTLRCSSQSGHNTVSWYQQALGQGPQFIFQYYREEENGRGNFPPRFSGLQFPNYSSELNVNALELDDSALYLCASSWARDQETQYFGPGTRLLVL.

The rearrangement joins TRBV6-6 to TRBJ2-4, with D maybe TRBD1 (5 bases). Germline-derived CDR1 and CDR2 are MNHNY and SVGAGI (reference sequence). V lost 0 bases and J 10 bases, leaving 19 bases between the germline ends. The length of the CDR3 is 16 residues. The CDR3 nucleotides are TGTGCCAGCAGTTACTCTGGTATCGTGGACACCCCGATTCAGTACTTC. Encoded protein: CASSYSGIVDTPIQYF.

This chain links TRBV27 with TRBJ1-2, with 8 bases fitting TRBD1. The CDR3 length is 13 residues. CDR1 and CDR2 (germline): MNHEY, SMNVEV (reference sequence). V shed 10 bases and J 3 bases; nucleotides not matched to a gene: 7. CDR3 DNA sequence: TGTGCCACCGCGGGACAGGCTCACTATGGCTACACCTTC. It encodes CATAGQAHYGYTF.

The table lists this clone with a count of one. The rearrangement uses TRBV2 and TRBJ1-3; 10 nucleotides agree with TRBD1. Trimming removed 7 bases from V and 0 bases from J; junction bases left unmatched: 3. The CDR3 length is 15 residues. Germline values: CDR1 SNHLY, CDR2 FYNNEI. The CDR3 coding sequence is TGTGCCAGCAAATGGACAGGGGGCTCTGGAAACACCATATATTTT. Amino acid sequence: CASKWTGGSGNTIYF.

The chain employs TRBV27 and TRBJ2-7, with D possibly called TRBD1 or TRBD2 (5 bases each). This CDR3 spans 13 amino acids. The V end lost 5 bases, the J end lost 6 bases, and 14 bases lay between the germline ends. Germline loops: CDR1 MNHEY, CDR2 SMNVEV (reference sequence). CDR3 region: CASSPSDGAEQYF. The CDR3 DNA follows: TGTGCCAGCAGTCCCTCGGACGGGGCCGAGCAGTACTTC.

The chain couples TRBV9 to TRBJ2-7; D ambiguous. Germline lookup yields CDR1 SGDLS and CDR2 YYNGEE. The V gene lost 0 bases and the J gene lost 4 bases, with 11 bases spanning the gap. The CDR3 extends over 14 amino acids. The CDR3, as DNA: TGTGCCAGCAGCGTAGGCCAGGCTCTTTACGAGCAGTACTTC. This gives the protein CASSVGQALYEQYF.

This chain joins TRBV6-4 and TRBJ2-3; weak D call: TRBD2 (5 bases). Germline V CDR1 and CDR2: MRHNA, SNTAGT. V shed 0 bases and J shed 2 bases, with 9 bases lying between them. The length of the CDR3 is 15 residues. The CDR3 sequence is CASSDSDGNTDTQYF. CDR3 DNA: TGTGCCAGCAGTGACTCGGACGGGAACACAGATACGCAGTATTTT.

This clone was observed a few times. The rearrangement joins TRBV29-1 to TRBJ2-7, with TRBD2 matching 7 bases. This CDR3 region has 13 residues. V lost 6 bases to trimming and J lost 0 bases; unmatched junction nucleotides: 5. Germline lookup yields CDR1 SQVTM and CDR2 ANQGSEA. The CDR3 coding sequence is TGCAGCGTCCGCGGGAGAAGCTCCTACGAGCAGTACTTC. Amino acid sequence: CSVRGRSSYEQYF.